This T cell receptor (beta chain) was recovered during a study of cytomegalovirus exposure and HLA in healthy donors. This clone has a single count. Its cognate antigen is unknown. Overall study results and limits: Cytomegalovirus-associated TCR beta chains were listed, numbering 150 to 200. The likely explanation for a cluster of highly shared sequence variants was sequencing artifact. Donors were assumed by presence/absence analyses to have roughly uniform sequencing depth.

Trimming took 5 bases from V and 4 from J; bases not matched to a gene: 4. CDR1 and CDR2 from the germline V gene are SGHTA and FQGTGA. The CDR3 length is 15 residues. The PCR employed 60 Vbeta primers together with 13 Jbeta primers. Data came from immunoSEQ multiplex PCR; TCRdb stores just in-frame clones and leaves some out. The sample holds about 140,000 clones, approximately 84% seen once. The specimen sequenced was PBMCs. This chain connects TRBV7-3 to TRBJ1-4; 10 nucleotides match TRBD1. The clonotype originates from a woman aged 55-70 years in good health and CMV-seropositive. The CDR3 reads CASSRTGGINEKLFF. The CDR3 coding sequence is TGTGCCAGCAGCCGGACAGGGGGGATTAATGAAAAACTGTTTTTT.